The subject of this entry is one T cell receptor (beta chain). Its antigen is as yet unknown. PCR primers comprised 60 Vbeta and 13 Jbeta primers. Profiling relied on immunoSEQ multiplex PCR, and the TCRdb table lists in-frame clones only, not all of them. This sample contains some 180,000 clones. There are 11 residues in the CDR3. The V gene's germline CDR1 is MDHEN and CDR2 SYDVKM. V lost 6 bases and J lost 8, with 10 bases in between. This record belongs to a study of cytomegalovirus exposure and HLA in healthy donors. Study in general: An earlier analysis found fewer than 140 million unique TCR beta sequences from 200 million or so T cells.

Findings and limits, study-wide: Three CMV-associated chains proved CMV antigen-specific in vitro.

The chain carries TRBV28 and TRBJ1-2; D uncertain. This TCR came from a man aged 25-45 years in good health and CMV-seronegative. Sequenced input: PBMCs. The CDR3 DNA sequence: TGTGCCAGCAGGAGGGTAGGAGGCTACACCTTC. Encoded protein: CASRRVGGYTF.